The T cell receptor (beta chain) described here comes from a study of cytomegalovirus exposure and HLA in healthy donors. Study-level findings and limits: Among TCR beta chains, those listed as cytomegalovirus-associated numbered about 160.

The PCR employed 60 Vbeta primers together with 13 Jbeta primers. TCRdb's table, derived via immunoSEQ multiplex PCR, lists solely in-frame clones and lacks some. Of about 110,000 clones in the sample, approximately 82% were seen once. The germline V gene has CDR1 MNHNY and CDR2 SVGAGI (reference sequence). V lost 5 bases and J lost 3, with 14 bases in between. The CDR3 totals 14 residues. Turning to this clone: Its matching antigen is unknown.

The sequence was obtained from a man between 25 and 39 years old in good health and CMV-seropositive. J is TRBJ2-7 and V is TRBV6-6; maybe TRBD1 (6 bases). The sequencing sample was made of PBMCs. The CDR3 here is CASSTPGQIYEQYF. The CDR3 DNA is TGTGCCAGCAGTACTCCGGGACAAATCTACGAGCAGTACTTC.